This section outlines one T cell receptor (beta chain) sequence together with its context. The antigen is not known. TCRdb reprocessed the reads with MiXCR, giving one entry per CDR3 protein. The data show approximately 120,000 distinct CDR3 sequences, around 28% seen once. The entry originates in a study of T cell repertoires in cytomegalovirus infection. Study-level information: Matching HLA type, along with CMV infection, was indicated by public TCR beta signatures.

The study, taken as a whole, reports: HLA-C-restricted, CMV-specific TCR beta clonotypes were dominant ex vivo. Summed frequency of public TCR beta families distinguished CMV carriers with the relevant HLA.

V was trimmed by 7 bases and J by 4 bases, leaving 10 bases between them. There are 12 residues in the CDR3. CDR1 and CDR2 from the germline V gene are LGHDT and YNNKEL (reference sequence). The sample in question was CD8+ T cells from cultured PBMCs, obtained from culture after CMV antigen stimulation. The chain has TRBV3-1 and TRBJ1-1; D ambiguous. The clonotype originates from a human donor in good health (CMV status not recorded). Some clones in this sample may be carry-over from other donors' samples. In DNA, the CDR3 is TGTGCCAGCACGCTCTGGGGCACTGAAGCTTTCTTT. Protein: CASTLWGTEAFF. Using reference TRBV3-1 and TRBJ1-1 for the parts outside the CDR3, the full variable domain is DTAVSQTPKYLVTQMGNDKSIKCEQNLGHDTMYWYKQDSKKFLKIMFSYNNKELIINETVPNRFSPKSPDKAHLNLHINSLELGDSAVYFCASTLWGTEAFFGQGTRLTVV.